This record covers a single T cell receptor beta chain. Clones were read by immunoSEQ multiplex PCR, and TCRdb kept only the in-frame ones, dropping some. Of roughly 280,000 clones listed, 88% are singletons. This sample stems from a study of blood T cell repertoires in COVID-19. Study as a whole: Acute and convalescent COVID-19 samples came from the United States, Italy and Spain.

The V and J ends lost 4 bases and 5 bases, in that order; junction bases with no gene match: 10. From germline, CDR1 is SGHTS and CDR2 YDEGEE. The CDR3 spans 17 residues. The cohort comprised adults aged roughly 18 to 95 years residing in some 24 US areas. Recovery among Cohort 3 donors was established by two negative PCRs, clearance, or symptom resolution. The sequenced sample consisted of PBMCs or T cells enriched from blood (not recorded which). The receptor was isolated from a woman between 50 and 59 years old who had recovered from COVID-19. The chain uses TRBV5-8 and TRBJ2-5; 14 bases are shared with TRBD2. The CDR3 is CASSPYPGLAGGETQYF. The CDR3 bases are TGTGCCAGCAGCCCCTACCCCGGACTAGCGGGAGGTGAGACCCAGTACTTC.